These 11 T cell receptor beta chains share one sample of origin, sequenced in a study of blood T cell repertoires in COVID-19. Using immunoSEQ multiplex PCR, the repertoire was profiled, and TCRdb retains in-frame clones only, with some absent. The data show 200,000 to 300,000 clones, about 82% seen once. Material for sequencing was peripheral blood. These receptors originate from an older woman with active or convalescent COVID-19.

The chain combines TRBV5-1 with TRBJ1-2; D is undetermined. Germline V gene data show CDR1 as SGHRS and CDR2 as YFSETQ. Trimming shortened V by 0 bases and J by 3 bases, and 18 bases separated the two germline ends. The CDR3 length is 17 residues. The CDR3 spells CASSLGGGRSDDYGYTF. CDR3 in DNA: TGCGCCAGCAGCTTGGGGGGAGGGAGATCCGACGACTATGGCTACACCTTC.

The V gene is TRBV10-1, the J gene TRBJ2-7; D may be TRBD2 (6 bases). The CDR3 runs to 14 residues. Germline V gives CDR1 WNHNN, CDR2 SYGVQD (reference sequence). The V end was cut by 6 bases, the J end by 0 bases, with 12 bases between. CDR3 coding DNA: TGCGCCAGCAGCGAAGCGGGCGGCTCCTACGAGCAGTACTTC. Its translation: CASSEAGGSYEQYF.

This clone has a single count. The gene calls are TRBV9 and TRBJ1-2, with TRBD1 as a possible D gene (6 bases). Per germline, CDR1 SGDLS and CDR2 YYNGEE. CDR3 length equals 15 residues. V dropped 3 bases and J dropped 4 bases, with 16 bases sitting between them. CDR3 DNA: TGTGCCAGCAGCGCAGGATCAGGGGCGGGCTATGGCTACACCTTC. Amino acids: CASSAGSGAGYGYTF.

The chain links TRBV30 to TRBJ1-1; TRBD1 is a possible D gene (6 bases). Germline CDR1 is GTSNPN and CDR2 is SVGIG (reference sequence). Trimming removed 6 bases from V and 5 bases from J, with 19 bases in between. The CDR3 is made up of 14 amino acids. In DNA, the CDR3 is TGTGCCTGTTCCAGGGGCCACGAGGGAACTGAAGCTTTCTTT. Amino acid sequence: CACSRGHEGTEAFF.

This clone was seen only a few times. J is TRBJ2-2 and V is TRBV10-3, with a tentative D call TRBD1 (6 bases). V was pared by 3 bases and J by 5 bases, with 13 bases between. The CDR3 is 15 amino acids. Germline V gene lookup returns CDR1 ENHRY and CDR2 SYGVKD. CDR3 DNA sequence: TGTGCCATCAGTGATACCAGGGGTTGGACCGGGGAGCTGTTTTTT. This codes for CAISDTRGWTGELFF.

The gene calls are TRBV7-3 and TRBJ2-5; possible D gene TRBD1, 5 bases. Trimming removed 2 bases from V and 1 base from J, with 8 bases in between. Germline V gives CDR1 SGHTA, CDR2 FQGTGA. The CDR3 covers 14 residues. Here the CDR3 DNA reads TGTGCCAGCAGCTTAGGGGCCACCCAAGAGACCCAGTACTTC. This gives the protein CASSLGATQETQYF.

This clone has just one count. J is TRBJ2-2 and V is TRBV19; D gene unclear. V was clipped by 2 bases and J by 4 bases, with 8 bases between them. This CDR3 region has 14 residues. Germline assignment: CDR1 LNHDA and CDR2 SQIVND (reference sequence). The CDR3 DNA reads as TGTGCCAGTAGTATAATACTGCGCACCGGGGAGCTGTTTTTT. It translates to CASSIILRTGELFF.

The chain uses TRBV7-2 and TRBJ2-7, with TRBD2 identical over 10 bases. The CDR3 runs 14 residues. V lost 4 bases, J lost 3 bases, and 3 bases stayed unmatched. CDR1 is SGHTA, CDR2 FQGNSA, per germline. The CDR3 reads CASSYLAGVYEQYV. The CDR3 region has the DNA TGTGCCAGCAGCTATCTAGCGGGGGTCTACGAGCAGTACGTC.

A single count supports this clone. The V and J genes are TRBV5-5 and TRBJ1-1; no firm D call. The CDR3 runs to 11 residues. Germline values: CDR1 SGHKS, CDR2 YYEKEE (reference sequence). V lost 2 bases to trimming and J lost 5 bases, with 4 bases between them. CDR3 DNA: TGTGCCAGCAGCTTCGGGACTGAAGCTTTCTTT. This encodes CASSFGTEAFF.

The chain carries TRBV5-1 and TRBJ2-5, with 8 bases fitting TRBD2. Germline values: CDR1 SGHRS, CDR2 YFSETQ. This CDR3 contains 16 residues. Trimming took 4 bases from V and 2 from J; bases not matched to a gene: 10. The CDR3 loop is CASSPGGAWGQETQYF. DNA of the CDR3: TGCGCCAGCAGCCCGGGGGGGGCGTGGGGGCAAGAGACCCAGTACTTC.

The chain is built from TRBV5-4 and TRBJ1-2; D call uncertain. In germline, CDR1 is SGHNT, CDR2 YYREEE (reference sequence). The CDR3 length is 15 residues. The V end was cut by 0 bases, the J end by 2 bases, with 11 bases between. CDR3 residues: CASSLEMTQNYGYTF. CDR3 bases: TGTGCCAGCAGCTTGGAAATGACACAGAACTATGGCTACACCTTC.